A selection of T cell receptor beta chains follows, all from one sample in a study of cytomegalovirus exposure and HLA in healthy donors. The protocol was immunoSEQ multiplex PCR, while the TCRdb copy is restricted to in-frame clones and leaves out a portion. Among about 56,000 clones, 93% were seen once, and the ten largest hold roughly 1.8%. Specimen: PBMCs. The origin of the receptors is a woman aged 18-35 years in good health and CMV-seropositive. Both conserved end residues are part of each CDR3. Fields, in order: CDR3 protein, CDR3 DNA, J gene, D gene, V gene, clone size. The D gene is left open where the match is weak. Clone sizes are given selectively: once, few, many, or a class where the clone is expanded.

CDR3aa: CASGFPEGGEAFF
CDR3nt: TGTGCTAGTGGTTTCCCCGAAGGAGGTGAAGCTTTCTTT
j_gene: TRBJ1-1
d_gene: NA
v_gene: TRBV12-5
abundance: NA

CDR3aa: CASSEGQGWYEQYF
CDR3nt: TGTGCCAGCAGTGAAGGACAGGGGTGGTACGAGCAGTACTTC
j_gene: TRBJ2-7
d_gene: TRBD1
v_gene: TRBV2
abundance: NA

CDR3aa: CASSLASGVDEQFF
CDR3nt: TGCGCCAGCAGCTTGGCTAGCGGGGTGGATGAGCAGTTCTTC
j_gene: TRBJ2-1
d_gene: TRBD2
v_gene: TRBV5-1
abundance: NA

CDR3aa: CASSQTTENSPLHF
CDR3nt: TGTGCCAGCAGTCAGACGACGGAGAATTCACCCCTCCACTTT
j_gene: TRBJ1-6
d_gene: NA
v_gene: TRBV6-5
abundance: NA

CDR3aa: CASSLGGSRTGAVWGYTF
CDR3nt: TGTGCCAGCAGTTTAGGGGGCAGCCGGACCGGCGCTGTTTGGGGCTACACCTTC
j_gene: TRBJ1-2
d_gene: NA
v_gene: TRBV28
abundance: NA

CDR3aa: CASSLRILAGRSNTEAFF
CDR3nt: TGTGCCAGCAGTTTAAGGATTTTGGCGGGGCGCTCGAACACTGAAGCTTTCTTT
j_gene: TRBJ1-1
d_gene: NA
v_gene: TRBV27
abundance: NA

CDR3aa: CASSQAGQGEWIF
CDR3nt: TGCGCCAGCAGCCAAGCGGGACAGGGGGAATGGATCTTT
j_gene: TRBJ1-1
d_gene: TRBD1
v_gene: TRBV4-1
abundance: NA

CDR3aa: CASSIGTQANSNQPQHF
CDR3nt: TGTGCCAGTAGTATCGGGACACAAGCTAATAGCAATCAGCCCCAGCATTTT
j_gene: TRBJ1-5
d_gene: NA
v_gene: TRBV19
abundance: NA

CDR3aa: CASSVQAGGGETQYF
CDR3nt: TGTGCCAGCAGCGTACAAGCGGGGGGAGGAGAGACCCAGTACTTC
j_gene: TRBJ2-5
d_gene: TRBD2
v_gene: TRBV9
abundance: NA

CDR3aa: CASSIVSGTGELFF
CDR3nt: TGTGCCAGTAGTATAGTATCGGGAACGGGGGAGCTGTTTTTT
j_gene: TRBJ2-2
d_gene: NA
v_gene: TRBV19
abundance: NA

CDR3aa: CASSFGRNWGDEKLFF
CDR3nt: TGTGCCAGCAGCTTTGGCCGCAACTGGGGGGATGAAAAACTGTTTTTT
j_gene: TRBJ1-4
d_gene: NA
v_gene: TRBV11-2
abundance: many

CDR3aa: CASSGAGGSGNTIYF
CDR3nt: TGCGCCAGCAGCGGGGCAGGGGGCTCTGGAAACACCATATATTTT
j_gene: TRBJ1-3
d_gene: TRBD1
v_gene: TRBV5-1
abundance: NA

CDR3aa: CATSRGNRGLYNEQFF
CDR3nt: TGTGCCACCAGCAGAGGGAACAGGGGCCTCTACAATGAGCAGTTCTTC
j_gene: TRBJ2-1
d_gene: TRBD1
v_gene: TRBV15
abundance: once

CDR3aa: CASSPTRGTNEKLFF
CDR3nt: TGCGCCAGCAGTCCCACCCGGGGGACTAATGAAAAACTGTTTTTT
j_gene: TRBJ1-4
d_gene: NA
v_gene: TRBV4-1
abundance: once

CDR3aa: CASSPGTGYLDTQYF
CDR3nt: TGTGCCAGCAGTCCCGGGACAGGGTATTTAGATACGCAGTATTTT
j_gene: TRBJ2-3
d_gene: TRBD1
v_gene: TRBV6-1
abundance: NA

CDR3aa: CASSIGQGAAGELFF
CDR3nt: TGTGCCAGTAGTATTGGACAGGGGGCTGCCGGGGAGCTGTTTTTT
j_gene: TRBJ2-2
d_gene: TRBD1
v_gene: TRBV19
abundance: NA

CDR3aa: CASTPLPGQGGSGANVLTF
CDR3nt: TGTGCCAGTACCCCGCTTCCGGGACAGGGGGGTTCTGGGGCCAACGTCCTGACTTTC
j_gene: TRBJ2-6
d_gene: TRBD1
v_gene: TRBV19
abundance: NA

CDR3aa: CASSLDGYREEKLFF
CDR3nt: TGTGCCAGCAGCTTGGACGGCTACAGGGAGGAAAAACTGTTTTTT
j_gene: TRBJ1-4
d_gene: NA
v_gene: TRBV5-8
abundance: once

CDR3aa: CASSLGPGRVSYNEQFF
CDR3nt: TGCGCCAGCAGCCTGGGTCCCGGCAGGGTCTCTTACAATGAGCAGTTCTTC
j_gene: TRBJ2-1
d_gene: NA
v_gene: TRBV5-1
abundance: NA

CDR3aa: CASQPTERGNYNEQFF
CDR3nt: TGTGCCAGCCAACCCACGGAGCGGGGAAATTACAATGAGCAGTTCTTC
j_gene: TRBJ2-1
d_gene: TRBD2
v_gene: TRBV18
abundance: NA

CDR3aa: CASSFGQGNEKLFF
CDR3nt: TGCGCCAGCAGCTTCGGGCAGGGTAATGAAAAACTGTTTTTT
j_gene: TRBJ1-4
d_gene: NA
v_gene: TRBV5-1
abundance: NA

CDR3aa: CASSHDGQGAFSAFF
CDR3nt: TGCGCCAGCAGCCATGATGGACAGGGGGCATTCTCAGCTTTCTTT
j_gene: TRBJ1-1
d_gene: TRBD1
v_gene: TRBV4-1
abundance: few

CDR3aa: CASSASGGQPQHF
CDR3nt: TGTGCCAGCTCAGCGTCGGGGGGTCAGCCCCAGCATTTT
j_gene: TRBJ1-5
d_gene: NA
v_gene: TRBV18
abundance: once

CDR3aa: CASSSGTGYSYEQYF
CDR3nt: TGTGCCAGCAGTTCCGGGACAGGATATTCCTACGAGCAGTACTTC
j_gene: TRBJ2-7
d_gene: TRBD1
v_gene: TRBV27
abundance: NA

CDR3aa: CASSPLGLSTQYF
CDR3nt: TGTGCCAGCAGCCCGCTGGGCCTCAGTACGCAGTATTTT
j_gene: TRBJ2-3
d_gene: NA
v_gene: TRBV7-6
abundance: NA

CDR3aa: CASRGQAATGELFF
CDR3nt: TGTGCCAGCCGCGGACAGGCGGCCACCGGGGAGCTGTTTTTT
j_gene: TRBJ2-2
d_gene: TRBD1
v_gene: TRBV6-5
abundance: NA

CDR3aa: CASSLRTSGGLYNEQFF
CDR3nt: TGTGCCAGCAGCCTTAGGACTAGCGGGGGCCTCTACAATGAGCAGTTCTTC
j_gene: TRBJ2-1
d_gene: TRBD2
v_gene: TRBV7-2
abundance: NA

CDR3aa: CASSPPFPYEQYF
CDR3nt: TGTGCCAGCTCACCACCCTTCCCCTACGAGCAGTACTTC
j_gene: TRBJ2-7
d_gene: NA
v_gene: TRBV18
abundance: NA

CDR3aa: CASSPLPGSYEQYF
CDR3nt: TGTGCCAGCAGCCCATTACCGGGGTCCTACGAGCAGTACTTC
j_gene: TRBJ2-7
d_gene: NA
v_gene: TRBV7-2
abundance: NA

CDR3aa: CASKGGAETGELFF
CDR3nt: TGTGCCAGTAAGGGGGGGGCGGAGACCGGGGAGCTGTTTTTT
j_gene: TRBJ2-2
d_gene: NA
v_gene: TRBV19
abundance: NA

CDR3aa: CASSQDGLGGETQYF
CDR3nt: TGTGCCAGCAGCCAAGATGGTCTAGGGGGAGAGACCCAGTACTTC
j_gene: TRBJ2-5
d_gene: NA
v_gene: TRBV4-2
abundance: NA

CDR3aa: CASSHPRDNSPLHF
CDR3nt: TGCGCCAGCAGCCATCCTCGTGATAATTCACCCCTCCACTTT
j_gene: TRBJ1-6
d_gene: NA
v_gene: TRBV4-3
abundance: NA

CDR3aa: CASRGTQGNYEQYF
CDR3nt: TGTGCCAGCAGGGGGACACAGGGAAACTACGAGCAGTACTTC
j_gene: TRBJ2-7
d_gene: NA
v_gene: TRBV6-1
abundance: NA

CDR3aa: CASRDRGYTF
CDR3nt: TGTGCCAGCAGGGACAGGGGCTACACCTTC
j_gene: TRBJ1-2
d_gene: TRBD1
v_gene: TRBV2
abundance: NA

CDR3aa: CASSLTGTGAGNTIYF
CDR3nt: TGTGCCAGCAGCTTGACCGGGACAGGGGCTGGAAACACCATATATTTT
j_gene: TRBJ1-3
d_gene: TRBD1
v_gene: TRBV5-4
abundance: NA

CDR3aa: CATRGQGAQKLFF
CDR3nt: TGTGCCACCAGAGGACAGGGGGCTCAAAAACTGTTTTTT
j_gene: TRBJ1-4
d_gene: TRBD1
v_gene: TRBV5-6
abundance: NA

CDR3aa: CASSLSTGTRLEQYF
CDR3nt: TGCGCCAGCAGCCTTTCGACAGGGACCCGCCTCGAGCAGTACTTC
j_gene: TRBJ2-7
d_gene: TRBD1
v_gene: TRBV5-1
abundance: NA

CDR3aa: CAWSARETTVYNEQFF
CDR3nt: TGTGCCTGGAGTGCCCGGGAAACAACCGTATACAATGAGCAGTTCTTC
j_gene: TRBJ2-1
d_gene: NA
v_gene: TRBV30
abundance: NA

CDR3aa: CASSSSVEDSPLHF
CDR3nt: TGTGCCAGCAGTTCCAGCGTGGAGGATTCACCCCTCCACTTT
j_gene: TRBJ1-6
d_gene: NA
v_gene: TRBV6-6
abundance: NA

CDR3aa: CASSDPGQYLEKLFF
CDR3nt: TGTGCCAGTAGTGATCCGGGACAGTACCTTGAAAAACTGTTTTTT
j_gene: TRBJ1-4
d_gene: TRBD1
v_gene: TRBV19
abundance: NA

CDR3aa: CASRKQGANTEAFF
CDR3nt: TGTGCCAGCAGGAAACAGGGAGCGAACACTGAAGCTTTCTTT
j_gene: TRBJ1-1
d_gene: NA
v_gene: TRBV2
abundance: once

CDR3aa: CASSWGGYEQYF
CDR3nt: TGCGCCAGCAGCTGGGGAGGCTACGAGCAGTACTTC
j_gene: TRBJ2-7
d_gene: NA
v_gene: TRBV5-1
abundance: NA

CDR3aa: CASRSQGLVGYTF
CDR3nt: TGTGCCAGCAGGTCACAGGGTTTAGTCGGCTACACCTTC
j_gene: TRBJ1-2
d_gene: NA
v_gene: TRBV9
abundance: NA

CDR3aa: CASSPRGKDYGYTF
CDR3nt: TGTGCCAGCAGCCCCAGGGGGAAGGACTATGGCTACACCTTC
j_gene: TRBJ1-2
d_gene: TRBD1
v_gene: TRBV7-2
abundance: NA

CDR3aa: CASSEEGRGGGYEQYF
CDR3nt: TGTGCCAGCAGTGAGGAGGGGCGGGGGGGCGGATACGAGCAGTACTTC
j_gene: TRBJ2-7
d_gene: TRBD2
v_gene: TRBV2
abundance: once

CDR3aa: CSVMPGTLNTGELFF
CDR3nt: TGCAGCGTTATGCCTGGGACATTGAACACCGGGGAGCTGTTTTTT
j_gene: TRBJ2-2
d_gene: NA
v_gene: TRBV29-1
abundance: NA

CDR3aa: CASSLAEWPSSYNSPLHF
CDR3nt: TGTGCCAGCAGCTTAGCCGAGTGGCCTAGCTCCTATAATTCACCCCTCCACTTT
j_gene: TRBJ1-6
d_gene: NA
v_gene: TRBV7-8
abundance: NA

CDR3aa: CSVDGGDPRNEQFF
CDR3nt: TGCAGCGTTGACGGCGGGGACCCTCGCAATGAGCAGTTCTTC
j_gene: TRBJ2-1
d_gene: NA
v_gene: TRBV29-1
abundance: once

CDR3aa: CASSHLGGPRNEQFF
CDR3nt: TGTGCCAGCAGCCACTTGGGGGGGCCAAGAAATGAGCAGTTCTTC
j_gene: TRBJ2-1
d_gene: NA
v_gene: TRBV5-4
abundance: NA

CDR3aa: CASSLWTGVHGYTF
CDR3nt: TGTGCCAGTAGTCTCTGGACAGGGGTGCATGGCTACACCTTC
j_gene: TRBJ1-2
d_gene: TRBD1
v_gene: TRBV19
abundance: NA

CDR3aa: CASRVDRGGYGYTF
CDR3nt: TGTGCCAGCAGGGTTGACAGGGGTGGTTATGGCTACACCTTC
j_gene: TRBJ1-2
d_gene: TRBD1
v_gene: TRBV2
abundance: NA

CDR3aa: CASSFWFRTGVEQYF
CDR3nt: TGTGCCAGCAGTTTTTGGTTCAGGACAGGGGTCGAGCAGTACTTC
j_gene: TRBJ2-7
d_gene: TRBD1
v_gene: TRBV28
abundance: NA

CDR3aa: CASSPVGQGNSIQYF
CDR3nt: TGTGCCAGCAGCCCCGTTGGACAGGGTAATAGCATTCAGTACTTC
j_gene: TRBJ2-4
d_gene: TRBD1
v_gene: TRBV6-6
abundance: few